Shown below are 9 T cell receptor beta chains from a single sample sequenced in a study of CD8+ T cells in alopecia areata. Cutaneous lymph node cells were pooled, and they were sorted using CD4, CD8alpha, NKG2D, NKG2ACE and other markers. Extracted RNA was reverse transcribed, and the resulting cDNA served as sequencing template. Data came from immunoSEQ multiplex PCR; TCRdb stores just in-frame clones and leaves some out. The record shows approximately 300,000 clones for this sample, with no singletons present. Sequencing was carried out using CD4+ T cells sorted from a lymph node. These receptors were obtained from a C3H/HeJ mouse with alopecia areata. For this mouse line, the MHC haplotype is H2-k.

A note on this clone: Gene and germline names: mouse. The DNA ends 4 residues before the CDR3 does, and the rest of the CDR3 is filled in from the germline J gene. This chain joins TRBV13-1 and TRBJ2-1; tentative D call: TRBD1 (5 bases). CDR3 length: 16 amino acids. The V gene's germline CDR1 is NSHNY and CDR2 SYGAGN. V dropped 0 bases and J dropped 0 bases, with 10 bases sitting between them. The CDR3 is CASSDDADTNYAEQFF. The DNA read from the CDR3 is TGTGCCAGCAGTGATGATGCGGACACTAACTATGCT.

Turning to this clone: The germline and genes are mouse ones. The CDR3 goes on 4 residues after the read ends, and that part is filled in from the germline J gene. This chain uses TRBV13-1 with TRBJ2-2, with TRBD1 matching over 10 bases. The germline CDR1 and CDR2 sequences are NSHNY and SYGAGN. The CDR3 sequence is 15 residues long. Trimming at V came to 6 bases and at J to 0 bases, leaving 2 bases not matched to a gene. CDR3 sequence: CASMGQGTNTGQLYF. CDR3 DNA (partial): TGTGCCAGCATGGGACAGGGGACAAACACCGGG.

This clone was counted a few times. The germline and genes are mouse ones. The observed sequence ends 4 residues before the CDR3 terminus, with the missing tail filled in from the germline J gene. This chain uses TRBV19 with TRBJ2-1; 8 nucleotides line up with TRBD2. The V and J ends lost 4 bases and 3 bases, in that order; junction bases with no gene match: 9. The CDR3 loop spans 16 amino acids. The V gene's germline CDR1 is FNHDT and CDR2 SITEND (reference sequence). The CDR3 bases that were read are TGTGCCAGCAGTCTAACCGGGACTGGATTCTATGCT. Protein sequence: CASSLTGTGFYA. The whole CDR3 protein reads CASSLTGTGFYAEQFF.

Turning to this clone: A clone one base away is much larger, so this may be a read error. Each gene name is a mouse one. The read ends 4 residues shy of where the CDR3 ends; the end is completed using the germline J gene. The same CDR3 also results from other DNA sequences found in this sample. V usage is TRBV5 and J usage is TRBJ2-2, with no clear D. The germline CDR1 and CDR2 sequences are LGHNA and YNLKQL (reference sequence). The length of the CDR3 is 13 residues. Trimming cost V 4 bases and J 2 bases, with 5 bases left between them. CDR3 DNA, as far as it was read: TGTGCCAGCAGCCCACTGAACACCGGG. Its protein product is CASSPLNTG. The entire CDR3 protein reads CASSPLNTGQLYF.

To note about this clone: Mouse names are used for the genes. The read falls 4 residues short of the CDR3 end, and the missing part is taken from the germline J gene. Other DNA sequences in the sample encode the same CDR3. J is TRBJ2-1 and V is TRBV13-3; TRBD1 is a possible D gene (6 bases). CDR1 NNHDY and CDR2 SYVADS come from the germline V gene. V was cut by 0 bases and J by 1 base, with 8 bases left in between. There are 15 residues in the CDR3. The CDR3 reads CASSDEGQNYAEQFF. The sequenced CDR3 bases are TGTGCCAGCAGTGATGAAGGACAGAACTATGCT.

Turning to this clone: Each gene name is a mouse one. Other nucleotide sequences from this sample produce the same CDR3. The CDR3 is CASSEGTGSNTGQLYF. The part of the CDR3 DNA that was read is TGTGCCAGCAGTGAGGGGACTGGGTCAAACACCGGG. The rearrangement links TRBV13-1 to TRBJ2-2, with TRBD2 matching 9 bases. Read data end 4 residues before the CDR3 end; the end is taken from the germline J gene. V was pared by 2 bases and J by 0 bases, with 2 bases of the junction left unmatched. The CDR3 runs 16 residues. The germline CDR1 and CDR2 sequences are NSHNY and SYGAGN.

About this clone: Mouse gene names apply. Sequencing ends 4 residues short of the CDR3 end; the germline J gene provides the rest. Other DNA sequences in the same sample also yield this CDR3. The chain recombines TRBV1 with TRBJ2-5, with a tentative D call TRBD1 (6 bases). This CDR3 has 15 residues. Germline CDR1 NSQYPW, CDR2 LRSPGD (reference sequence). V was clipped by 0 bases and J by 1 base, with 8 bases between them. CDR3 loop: CTCSADRGYQDTQYF. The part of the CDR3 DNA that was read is TGCACCTGCAGTGCAGATAGGGGGTACCAAGAC.

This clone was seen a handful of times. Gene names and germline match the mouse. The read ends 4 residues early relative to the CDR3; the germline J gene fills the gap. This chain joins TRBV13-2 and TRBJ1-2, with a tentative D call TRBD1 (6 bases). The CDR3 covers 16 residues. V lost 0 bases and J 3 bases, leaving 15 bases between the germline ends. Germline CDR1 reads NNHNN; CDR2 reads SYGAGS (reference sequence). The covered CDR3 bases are TGTGCCAGCGGTGATGCAAGGATGGGGGGCTACTCC. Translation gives CASGDARMGGYS. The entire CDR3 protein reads CASGDARMGGYSDYTF.

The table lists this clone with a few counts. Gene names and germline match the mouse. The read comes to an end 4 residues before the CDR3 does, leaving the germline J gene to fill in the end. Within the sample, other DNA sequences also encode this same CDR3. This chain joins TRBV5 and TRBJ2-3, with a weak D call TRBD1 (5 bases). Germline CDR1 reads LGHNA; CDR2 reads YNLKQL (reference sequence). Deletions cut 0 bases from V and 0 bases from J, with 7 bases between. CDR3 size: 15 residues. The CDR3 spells CASSQESGSAETLYF. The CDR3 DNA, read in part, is TGTGCCAGCAGCCAAGAATCAGGGAGTGCAGAA.